A selection of T cell receptor beta chains follows, all from one sample in a study of CD8+ T cells in alopecia areata. Sequenced by immunoSEQ multiplex PCR; TCRdb stores in-frame clones only, minus some. The sample has about 150,000 clones; roughly 65% are singletons. The source material was CD4+ T cells sorted from blood, sampled at week 4, from a patient treated with tofacitinib. These receptors came from a human donor with alopecia areata. Each CDR3 is given with its conserved first and last residue. A D gene is named only where the DNA matches it firmly. The size field is filled for only some rows; it gives once, few, many or a size class.

CDR3nt	CDR3aa	j_gene	abundance	d_gene	v_gene
TGTGCCAGCAGTGAGCCCCACCACTACAATACGCAGTATTTT	CASSEPHHYNTQYF	TRBJ2-3	-	-	TRBV25-1
TGCGCCAGCAGCTTAGAAGGGACAGGCGGAAACACCATATATTTT	CASSLEGTGGNTIYF	TRBJ1-3	few	TRBD1	TRBV4-1
TGTGCCAGCAGCTTAAACAGGGGAGCAAGCAATCAGCCCCAGCATTTT	CASSLNRGASNQPQHF	TRBJ1-5	-	TRBD1	TRBV7-3
TGTGCCTGTCTCAGGGACAGGGGTTCCCGCCACCAAGAGACCCAGTACTTC	CACLRDRGSRHQETQYF	TRBJ2-5	-	TRBD1	TRBV30
TGCGCCAGCAGCCAGCACCGGGACAGGGAGATTGGGGCCAACGTCCTGACTTTC	CASSQHRDREIGANVLTF	TRBJ2-6	-	TRBD1	TRBV4-3
TGTGCCACCTTGACTCCTACTAGCACAGATACGCAGTATTTT	CATLTPTSTDTQYF	TRBJ2-3	-	-	TRBV2
TGTGCCAGCAGCTATCAGGGCCCAGATCAGCCCCAGCATTTT	CASSYQGPDQPQHF	TRBJ1-5	-	-	TRBV13
TGTGCCAGCAAGGTCAGAGAAGAGACCCAGTACTTC	CASKVREETQYF	TRBJ2-5	-	-	TRBV6-1
TGTGCCAGCAGGATGGAGACAGGGGGCACCGGGGAGCTGTTTTTT	CASRMETGGTGELFF	TRBJ2-2	-	TRBD1	TRBV6-5
TGTGCCAGCAGTGGGCGACAGGACTATGGCTACACCTTC	CASSGRQDYGYTF	TRBJ1-2	-	-	TRBV6-1
TGCAGCGTTGTAGGCACACGGGGGACCTTGAACATTCAGTACTTC	CSVVGTRGTLNIQYF	TRBJ2-4	-	-	TRBV29-1
TGTGCCTGGAGTCCCAGGGGGCAAAAAAGCACCGGGGAGCTGTTTTTT	CAWSPRGQKSTGELFF	TRBJ2-2	-	TRBD1	TRBV30
TGCAGCGCAGCCGGGGGGGCCCTCGAGACCCAGTACTTC	CSAAGGALETQYF	TRBJ2-5	-	TRBD2	TRBV29-1
TGCGCCAGCGGGGTACGGGGGACGGATACGCAGTATTTT	CASGVRGTDTQYF	TRBJ2-3	few	-	TRBV5-1
TGCAGCGTTGAAGACGGGACACCGCTCACAGATACGCAGTATTTT	CSVEDGTPLTDTQYF	TRBJ2-3	-	-	TRBV29-1
TGCAGCGCCGGTGGCGGGACAGGGAGCGATACGCAGTATTTT	CSAGGGTGSDTQYF	TRBJ2-3	few	TRBD1	TRBV29-1
TGTGCCAGCAGCTTCGGGGGGCATAGCAATCAGCCCCAGCATTTT	CASSFGGHSNQPQHF	TRBJ1-5	-	-	TRBV27
TGTGCCAGCAGCTTGGGAGTGGGATTGAACACTGAAGCTTTCTTT	CASSLGVGLNTEAFF	TRBJ1-1	-	-	TRBV5-6
TGTGCCAGCACCTCCCCACGTTCCTCTGGGGCCAACGTCCTGACTTTC	CASTSPRSSGANVLTF	TRBJ2-6	few	-	TRBV27
TGTGCCAGCAGCGTGTCGGAGACCCAGTACTTC	CASSVSETQYF	TRBJ2-5	once	-	TRBV7-2
TGTGCCAGCAGCCCTTGGGACACCTCCTACGAGCAGTACTTC	CASSPWDTSYEQYF	TRBJ2-7	few	-	TRBV7-9
TGCAGCGATTACCACGGGAACACTGAAGCTTTCTTT	CSDYHGNTEAFF	TRBJ1-1	-	-	TRBV29-1
TGTGCCACCAGGGCCCCGGGACTAGCGGCCGACAATGAGCAGTTCTTC	CATRAPGLAADNEQFF	TRBJ2-1	-	TRBD2	TRBV15
TGTGCCAGCAGCTTAAGTACGTCTTACTATGGCTACACCTTC	CASSLSTSYYGYTF	TRBJ1-2	-	-	TRBV7-9
TGTGCCAGCAGTCCCCCCTCCAGAAACACTGAAGCTTTCTTT	CASSPPSRNTEAFF	TRBJ1-1	-	-	TRBV27
TGTGCCAGCAGGATAGGGAGGGGCGGCGGACTGTTTTTT	CASRIGRGGGLFF	TRBJ1-4	-	-	TRBV25-1
TGTGCCTGTTTGAAGCGGGGTAGGGCAGATACGCAGTATTTT	CACLKRGRADTQYF	TRBJ2-3	-	TRBD2	TRBV30
TGCAGCGTCTCCAGGCAGCCTGAAGCTTTCTTT	CSVSRQPEAFF	TRBJ1-1	-	-	TRBV29-1
TGTGCCTGGAGTGTCCGGAGGGACACTGAAGCTTTCTTT	CAWSVRRDTEAFF	TRBJ1-1	-	-	TRBV30
TGTGCCAGCCGCCGAGAGGCGGGGGGGCTGGCCGGGGAGCTGTTTTTT	CASRREAGGLAGELFF	TRBJ2-2	-	TRBD2	TRBV25-1
TGCAGCGTTTATCGGGGGCATGGAGAGACCCAGTACTTC	CSVYRGHGETQYF	TRBJ2-5	-	-	TRBV29-1
TGTGCCAGCAGTTATGGACAGAACTATGGCTACACCTTC	CASSYGQNYGYTF	TRBJ1-2	few	-	TRBV6-5
TGTGCCACCTCCAGGGAAGAGACCCAGTACTTC	CATSREETQYF	TRBJ2-5	once	-	TRBV15
TGCAGCGTATCAGGGGGTACAGATACGCAGTATTTT	CSVSGGTDTQYF	TRBJ2-3	-	TRBD1	TRBV29-1
TGTGCCAGCAGTGAATCTGGGACAGGGGGCGGCTACACCTTC	CASSESGTGGGYTF	TRBJ1-2	-	TRBD1	TRBV25-1
TGTGCCAGCAGCTTAGACGGGAGGGAGACCCAGTACTTC	CASSLDGRETQYF	TRBJ2-5	-	TRBD2	TRBV11-2
TGTGCCTTACTAGCGGGGGGCAGATACGAGCAGTACTTC	CALLAGGRYEQYF	TRBJ2-7	-	TRBD2	TRBV30
TGTGCCTGGAGAATACGGGGGAGCGCTCCGTATTCACCCCTCCACTTT	CAWRIRGSAPYSPLHF	TRBJ1-6	few	-	TRBV30
TGCGCCAGCAGCCAAGAAGGCGAGCAGTTCTTC	CASSQEGEQFF	TRBJ2-1	-	-	TRBV4-3
TGTGCCAGCAGTGCCTTCTCGGGACAGGGTTATTCACCCCTCCACTTT	CASSAFSGQGYSPLHF	TRBJ1-6	few	TRBD1	TRBV6-1
TGTGCCAGCAGCTTGAGTGGGACAGGGATCACAGATACGCAGTATTTT	CASSLSGTGITDTQYF	TRBJ2-3	-	TRBD1	TRBV5-4
TGTGCCTGGAGTGGACAGGTAAATCAGCCCCAGCATTTT	CAWSGQVNQPQHF	TRBJ1-5	-	-	TRBV30
TGCAGCGTACAGGGGGATGGCTACACCTTC	CSVQGDGYTF	TRBJ1-2	many	TRBD1	TRBV29-1
TGCAGCGTTGAAAATACGGCCCAGAACACTGAAGCTTTCTTT	CSVENTAQNTEAFF	TRBJ1-1	-	-	TRBV29-1
TGTGCCAGCAGCTTAGGAACGGTGCGAGAGACCCAGTACTTC	CASSLGTVRETQYF	TRBJ2-5	-	-	TRBV7-8
TGTGCCAGCAGCTTACTAGCGGGGGGTGGTGATACGCAGTATTTT	CASSLLAGGGDTQYF	TRBJ2-3	-	TRBD2	TRBV27
TGTGCCAGCAGCCCGGGAAGGTTGGGGGCTGAAGCTTTCTTT	CASSPGRLGAEAFF	TRBJ1-1	-	-	TRBV9
TGTGCCAGCAGTTTCCGAGCTCCTGGTGGGGCCAACGTCCTGACTTTC	CASSFRAPGGANVLTF	TRBJ2-6	-	-	TRBV28
TGTGCCATCAGTTCTGGGACAGACAATGAGCAGTTCTTC	CAISSGTDNEQFF	TRBJ2-1	few	TRBD1	TRBV10-3
TGTGCCAGCAGTCCAGTCCCTGCGGGTGAGCAGTTCTTC	CASSPVPAGEQFF	TRBJ2-1	few	-	TRBV7-3
TGTGCCAGCACCAGGACAGGGGGCGCTGGGGCCAACGTCCTGACTTTC	CASTRTGGAGANVLTF	TRBJ2-6	-	TRBD1	TRBV2